This T cell receptor beta chain originates from a study of Ad26.COV2.S vaccination and SARS-CoV-2 variants listed by TCRdb under 2021. With respect to the entire study: Donors in the vaccine arm were drawn from COV1001, a multicentre, randomized, double-blind, placebo-controlled phase I-IIa trial testing Ad26.COV2.S in healthy adults. Ad26.COV2.S was administered intramuscularly at 5 x 10^10 or 1 x 10^11 viral particles, either as a single shot or as two shots given 56 days apart. Sequencing of the TCRbeta repertoire served to evaluate the specificity and breadth of SARS-CoV-2-reactive T cell receptors following Ad26.COV2.S vaccination. Throughout the experiments and outcome assessment, investigators stayed blinded to trial group allocation. Participants in the trial were split at random into five groups of five each, receiving low-dose or high-dose Ad26.COV2.S once or twice, or else placebo on both occasions. The TCR-sequenced set comprised around 30 samples: some 20 Ad26.COV2.S vaccine recipients, 5 placebo recipients and 8 SARS-CoV-2 convalescent individuals.

What the study reported, not specific to this receptor: According to the authors, total T cell responses may have been underestimated by the TCR breadth and depth analyses. After vaccination, substantial breadth of spike-specific CD8+ and CD4+ T cell responses was reported. Vaccine and placebo recipients had similar non-spike TCR breadth, a finding consistent with the vaccine containing only spike. The study was not powered to compare responses between vaccine doses or regimens. Higher spike-specific TCR breadth was observed in Ad26.COV2.S recipients than in placebo recipients (P = 0.0014).

The immunoSEQ Assay was the method used to sequence TCRbeta CDR3 regions. After extraction, genomic DNA underwent amplification by bias-controlled multiplex PCR, followed by high-throughput sequencing. Per the authors' processing: To quantify the absolute abundance of each unique TCRbeta CDR3 region, sequences were collapsed and filtered. T cell fraction was estimated by normalization of TCRbeta template counts to usable DNA, with usable DNA being measured through amplification of reference genes present in all nucleated cells. Repertoire TCRs were annotated as SARS-CoV-2-specific by exact matching of V gene, CDR3 amino acid sequence and J gene to a known reactive TCR set. MIRA supplied the reference SARS-CoV-2 TCR set, which was filtered for enrichment in COVID-19-positive ImmuneCODE repertoires so that public or cross-reactive TCRs were removed. Using the MIRA antigens, annotated TCRs were further analysed by specific ORF or by position within an ORF. Breadth was defined as annotated unique rearrangements over total unique productive rearrangements; depth was the summed frequency of those rearrangements. TCR breadth was compared between groups using two-sided Wilcoxon rank-sum tests. TCRdb carries this immuneACCESS record with in-frame sequences only. Its versions omit some clonotypes, under half of them owing to an unresolved V gene in the studies checked, with the rest unexplained. V and J calls and clone size are those listed in that table; D and trimming were worked out from the DNA. The sample table contains about 370,000 clones; only one count was recorded for approximately 89% of them. Around 1.8% of the sample comes from the top ten.

This clone occurred once. This clone's antigen is unknown. No base-level quality is on record; no much larger clone is a single base apart. From the cysteine up to the phenylalanine, the CDR3 has a length of 14 residues. The kept DNA is CDR3 alone, 42 bases in frame from the first base. Taken from the germline V gene, the CDR1 and CDR2 loops are SGHVS and FQNEAQ. Trimming costs V 5 bases and J 4 bases, and their ends lie 14 bases apart. In light of the paper, this sample's treatment or condition label describes: around 19 received Ad26.COV2.S at low or high dose, single or two shots; 5 received placebo; per-sample allocation not given. For vaccine and placebo recipients, the sequenced repertoires came from samples collected on day 63 after the first injection. Between 29 July and 7 August 2020, Cohort 1b enrolled 25 adults aged 18-55 years at one site in Boston, USA. Ad26.COV2.S was a replication-incompetent adenovirus type 26 vector expressing a prefusion-stabilized SARS-CoV-2 spike protein from the original Wuhan strain.

This receptor was taken from a person aged 18-65 years who received the Ad26.COV2.S COVID-19 vaccine or a placebo. This chain joins TRBV7-8 to TRBJ2-5; the D gene could be either TRBD1 or TRBD2, each agreeing at 6 bases. Sequenced here: peripheral blood, sampled in a trial of Ad26.COV2.S vaccine versus placebo. CDR3 loop: CASSPHGGGETQYF. The DNA sequence reads TGTGCCAGCAGCCCTCACGGGGGCGGAGAGACCCAGTACTTC.